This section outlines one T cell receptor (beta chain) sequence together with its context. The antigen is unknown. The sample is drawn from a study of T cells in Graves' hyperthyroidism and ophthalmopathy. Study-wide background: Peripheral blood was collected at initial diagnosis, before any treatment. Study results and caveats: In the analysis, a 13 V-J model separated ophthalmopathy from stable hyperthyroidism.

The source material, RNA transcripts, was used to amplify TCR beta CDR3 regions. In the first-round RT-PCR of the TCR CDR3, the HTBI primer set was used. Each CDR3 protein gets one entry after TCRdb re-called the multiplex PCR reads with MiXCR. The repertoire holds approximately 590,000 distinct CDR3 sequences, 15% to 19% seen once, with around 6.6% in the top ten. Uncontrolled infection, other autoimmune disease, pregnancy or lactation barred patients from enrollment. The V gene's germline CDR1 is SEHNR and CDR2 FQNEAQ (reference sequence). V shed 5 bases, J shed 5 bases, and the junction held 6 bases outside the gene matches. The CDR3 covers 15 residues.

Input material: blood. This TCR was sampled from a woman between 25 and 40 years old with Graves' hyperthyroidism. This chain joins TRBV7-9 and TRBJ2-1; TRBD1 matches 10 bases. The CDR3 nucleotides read TGTGCCAGCAGCACGGGACAGGGGACGGACAATGAGCAGTTCTTC. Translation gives CASSTGQGTDNEQFF.